These 5 T cell receptor beta chains came from one sample sequenced in a study of human T cells and chemical hapten exposure. TCRdb passed the RACE reads through MiXCR, listing each CDR3 protein once. This table has just under 60,000 distinct CDR3 sequences, over 10% appearing once. Time point in this sample: patch test 3, about 24 weeks after DPC sensitization. The treatment here: therapeutic diphenylcyclopropenone sensitization with weekly scalp DPC. Here the sequenced sample was whole blood, taken in connection with sensitization to the hapten diphenylcyclopropenone (DPC). These receptors were collected from a man under 40 with alopecia areata. Some clones in this sample may be carry-over from other donors' samples.

A few counts support this clonotype. The chain links TRBV6-1 to TRBJ1-5; D is ambiguous. The germline V and J ends were trimmed by 6 bases and 11 bases, with 20 bases remaining between them. There are 14 residues in the CDR3. Germline V CDR1 and CDR2: MNHNS, SASEGT. The CDR3 coding sequence is TGTGCCAGCAGCTCCGGGCCTTTTGGGATGGCCCAGCATTTT. It translates to CASSSGPFGMAQHF.

The table lists this clonotype with a few counts. The chain links TRBV28 to TRBJ2-7; 7 positions agree with TRBD2. Germline V gene sequence: CDR1 MDHEN, CDR2 SYDVKM. Trimming took 8 bases from V and 2 from J; bases not matched to a gene: 0. This CDR3 has 11 residues. DNA of the CDR3: TGTGCCAGCGGGAGGGCCTACGAGCAGTACTTC. Its protein is CASGRAYEQYF.

CDR3 sequence reads: CSARDLMFSGDGTEAFF. The DNA of the CDR3 is TGCAGTGCTAGAGATTTGATGTTTTCAGGGGATGGCACTGAAGCTTTCTTT. The V and J genes are TRBV20-1 and TRBJ1-1; TRBD1 might be the D (6 bases). Trimming pared 0 bases from V and 4 bases from J, leaving 21 bases between. CDR1 is DFQATT, CDR2 SNEGSKA, per germline (reference sequence). The CDR3 is made up of 17 amino acids.

This clonotype qualifies as medium-sized. J is TRBJ1-1 and V is TRBV11-2; 7 nucleotides align to TRBD1. Germline loops: CDR1 SGHAT, CDR2 FQNNGV. The CDR3 spans 15 residues. The junction had 5 bases not matched to a gene; V was cut back by 4 bases and J by 0 bases. The CDR3 loop reads CASSSGQSMNTEAFF. The CDR3 coding sequence is TGTGCCAGCAGCTCGGGACAGTCGATGAACACTGAAGCTTTCTTT.

The chain uses TRBV7-6 and TRBJ1-5; 8 positions match TRBD1. Germline V CDR1 and CDR2: SGHVS, FNYEAQ. The V segment lost 3 bases and the J segment 0 bases; nucleotides outside the gene matches: 7. This CDR3 is 17 amino acids long. The CDR3 DNA follows: TGTGCCAGCAGCTTGGAGCCTGGACAGGGTAGCAATCAGCCCCAGCATTTT. It specifies CASSLEPGQGSNQPQHF.